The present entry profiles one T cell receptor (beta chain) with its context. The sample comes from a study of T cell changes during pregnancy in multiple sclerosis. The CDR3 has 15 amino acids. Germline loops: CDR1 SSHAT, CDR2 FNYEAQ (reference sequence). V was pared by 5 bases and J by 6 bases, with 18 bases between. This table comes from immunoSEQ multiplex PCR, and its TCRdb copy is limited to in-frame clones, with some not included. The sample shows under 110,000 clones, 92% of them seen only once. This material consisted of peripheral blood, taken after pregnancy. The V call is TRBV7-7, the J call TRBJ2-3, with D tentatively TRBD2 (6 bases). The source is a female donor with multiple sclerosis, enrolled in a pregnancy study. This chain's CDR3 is CASSPGWGVEDTQYF. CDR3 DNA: TGTGCCAGCAGCCCCGGCTGGGGGGTAGAGGATACGCAGTATTTT.